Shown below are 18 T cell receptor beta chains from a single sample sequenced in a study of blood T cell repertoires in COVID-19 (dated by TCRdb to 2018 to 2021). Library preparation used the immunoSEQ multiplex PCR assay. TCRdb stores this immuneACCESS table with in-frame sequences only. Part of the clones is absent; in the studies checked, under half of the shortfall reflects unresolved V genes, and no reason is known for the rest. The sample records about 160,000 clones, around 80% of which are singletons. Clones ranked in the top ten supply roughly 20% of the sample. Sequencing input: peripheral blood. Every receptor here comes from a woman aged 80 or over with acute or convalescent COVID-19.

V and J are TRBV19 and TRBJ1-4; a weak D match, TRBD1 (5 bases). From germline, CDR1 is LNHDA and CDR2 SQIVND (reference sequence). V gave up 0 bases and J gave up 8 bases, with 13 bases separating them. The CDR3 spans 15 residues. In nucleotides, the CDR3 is TGTGCCAGTAGTATAGATACCGGCCAGGGAGAAAAACTGTTTTTT. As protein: CASSIDTGQGEKLFF.

The CDR3 sequence: CASSLVQRGWHGYTF. CDR3 bases: TGTGCCAGCAGCTTAGTTCAACGGGGGTGGCATGGCTACACCTTC. This chain uses TRBV7-2 with TRBJ1-2; possible D gene TRBD1, 5 bases. CDR1 is SGHTA and CDR2 is FQGNSA in the germline V gene. V shed 1 base and J shed 6 bases, with 15 bases lying between them. This CDR3 is built from 15 residues.

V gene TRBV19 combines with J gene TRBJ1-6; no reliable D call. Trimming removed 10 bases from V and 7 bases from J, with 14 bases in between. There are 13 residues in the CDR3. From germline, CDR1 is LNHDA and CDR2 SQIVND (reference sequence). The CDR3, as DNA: TGTGCCACCACGACTGGGAGGAATTCACCCCTCCACTTT. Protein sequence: CATTTGRNSPLHF.

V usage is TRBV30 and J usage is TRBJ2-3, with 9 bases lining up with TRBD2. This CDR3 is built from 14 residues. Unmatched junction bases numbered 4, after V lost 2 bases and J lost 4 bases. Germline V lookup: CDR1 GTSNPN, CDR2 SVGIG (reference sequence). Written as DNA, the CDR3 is TGTGCCTGGAGTCGCGGGGGGGCCCCAGATACGCAGTATTTT. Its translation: CAWSRGGAPDTQYF.

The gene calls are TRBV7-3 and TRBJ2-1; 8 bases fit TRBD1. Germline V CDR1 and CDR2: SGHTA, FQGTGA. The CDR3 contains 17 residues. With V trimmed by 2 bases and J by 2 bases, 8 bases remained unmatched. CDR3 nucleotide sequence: TGTGCCAGCAGCTTAGGACCGGACAGGGTCACCTACAATGAGCAGTTCTTC. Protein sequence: CASSLGPDRVTYNEQFF.

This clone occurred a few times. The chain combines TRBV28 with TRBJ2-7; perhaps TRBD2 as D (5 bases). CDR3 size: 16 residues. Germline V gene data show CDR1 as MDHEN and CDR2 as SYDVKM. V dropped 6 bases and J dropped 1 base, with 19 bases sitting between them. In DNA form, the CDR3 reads TGTGCCAGCAGCGTCCAGAAAGGACCGGGATCCTACGAGCAGTACTTC. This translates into CASSVQKGPGSYEQYF.

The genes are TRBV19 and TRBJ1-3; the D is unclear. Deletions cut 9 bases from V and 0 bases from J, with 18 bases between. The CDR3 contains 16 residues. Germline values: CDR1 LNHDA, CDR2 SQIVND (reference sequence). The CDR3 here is CASGFAVSLSGNTIYF. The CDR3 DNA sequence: TGTGCCAGCGGGTTTGCCGTCAGCCTCTCTGGAAACACCATATATTTT.

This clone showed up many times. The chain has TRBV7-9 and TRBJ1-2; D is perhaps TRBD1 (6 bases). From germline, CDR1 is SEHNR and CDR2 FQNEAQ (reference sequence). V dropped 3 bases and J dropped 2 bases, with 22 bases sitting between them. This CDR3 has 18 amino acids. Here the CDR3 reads CASSLGRFDRIDNYGYTF. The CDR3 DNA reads TGTGCCAGCAGCTTGGGCCGGTTTGACAGGATCGACAACTATGGCTACACCTTC.

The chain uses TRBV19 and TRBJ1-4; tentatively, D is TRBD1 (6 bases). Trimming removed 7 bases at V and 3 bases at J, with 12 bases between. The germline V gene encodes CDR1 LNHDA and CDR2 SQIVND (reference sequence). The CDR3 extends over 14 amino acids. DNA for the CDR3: TGTGCCAGTACGCAGGGGCCCTCTAATGAAAAACTGTTTTTT. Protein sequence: CASTQGPSNEKLFF.

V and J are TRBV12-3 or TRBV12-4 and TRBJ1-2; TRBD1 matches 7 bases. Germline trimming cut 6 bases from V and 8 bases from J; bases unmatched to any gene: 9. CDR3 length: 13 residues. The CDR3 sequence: CASSRGGPGGYTF. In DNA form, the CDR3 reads TGTGCCAGCAGCCGAGGGGGCCCGGGGGGCTACACCTTC.

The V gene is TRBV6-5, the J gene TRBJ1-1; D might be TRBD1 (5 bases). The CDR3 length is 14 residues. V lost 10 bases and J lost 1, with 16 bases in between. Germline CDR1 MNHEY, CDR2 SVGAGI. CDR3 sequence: CATKQEGKNTEAFF. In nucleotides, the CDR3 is TGTGCCACGAAACAGGAGGGGAAGAACACTGAAGCTTTCTTT.

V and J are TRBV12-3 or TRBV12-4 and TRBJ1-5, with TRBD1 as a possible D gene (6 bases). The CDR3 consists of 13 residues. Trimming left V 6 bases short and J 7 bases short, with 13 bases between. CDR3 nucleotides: TGTGCCAGCAGCGTCCGGGGGGCCCAGCCCCAGCATTTT. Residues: CASSVRGAQPQHF.

CDR3 loop: CASSWGGRPYNEQFF. Here the CDR3 DNA reads TGTGCCAGCAGTTGGGGGGGAAGACCCTACAATGAGCAGTTCTTC. The chain uses TRBV6-5 and TRBJ2-1; TRBD2 agrees at 7 bases. The CDR3 contains 15 residues. V was pared by 4 bases and J by 2 bases, with 5 bases of the junction left unmatched. The germline gives CDR1 MNHEY, CDR2 SVGAGI.

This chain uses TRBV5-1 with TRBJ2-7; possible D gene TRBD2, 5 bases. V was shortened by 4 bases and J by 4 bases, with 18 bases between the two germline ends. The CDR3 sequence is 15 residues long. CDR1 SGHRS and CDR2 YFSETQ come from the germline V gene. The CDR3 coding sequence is TGCGCCAGCAGCGCGCTCTTTGACGGGAAATACGAGCAGTACTTC. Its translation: CASSALFDGKYEQYF.

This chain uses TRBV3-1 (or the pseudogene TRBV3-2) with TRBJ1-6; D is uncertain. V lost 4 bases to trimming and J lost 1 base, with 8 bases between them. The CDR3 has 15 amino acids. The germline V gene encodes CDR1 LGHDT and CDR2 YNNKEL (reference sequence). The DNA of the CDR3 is TGTGCCAGCAGCCCCTATCAATCCTATAATTCACCCCTCCACTTT. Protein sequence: CASSPYQSYNSPLHF.

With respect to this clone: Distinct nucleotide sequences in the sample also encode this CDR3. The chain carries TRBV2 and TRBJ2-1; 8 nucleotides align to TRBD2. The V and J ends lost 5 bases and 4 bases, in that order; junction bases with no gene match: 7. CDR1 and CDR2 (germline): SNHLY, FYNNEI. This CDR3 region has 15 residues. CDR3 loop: CASSRRGGGYNEQFF. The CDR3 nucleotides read TGTGCCAGCAGTCGTCGGGGGGGCGGGTACAATGAGCAGTTCTTC.

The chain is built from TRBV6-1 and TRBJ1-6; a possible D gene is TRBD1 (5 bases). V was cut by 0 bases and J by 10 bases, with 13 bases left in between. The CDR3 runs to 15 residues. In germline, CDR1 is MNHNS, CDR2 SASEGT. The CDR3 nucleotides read TGTGCCAGCAGTGAAGCTAGGCAGGGAAACTCACCCCTCCACTTT. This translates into CASSEARQGNSPLHF.

CDR3 region: CASSLGAGGQETQYF. The CDR3 DNA follows: TGTGCCAGCAGCTTAGGGGCGGGGGGTCAAGAGACCCAGTACTTC. V usage is TRBV7-2 and J usage is TRBJ2-5; 8 positions match TRBD2. J gave up 2 bases and V 1 base, and 3 bases lay outside the gene matches. The CDR3 length is 15 residues. Germline assignment: CDR1 SGHTA and CDR2 FQGNSA.